This passage covers 17 T cell receptor beta chains from one sample sequenced in a study of cytomegalovirus exposure and HLA in healthy donors. Both 60 Vbeta primers and 13 Jbeta primers went into the PCR. Profiling relied on immunoSEQ multiplex PCR, and the TCRdb table lists in-frame clones only, not all of them. Of 150,000 to 200,000 clones detected, approximately 67% appear once; the ten largest clones hold around 4%. Sequences were obtained from PBMCs. These receptors were collected from a woman aged 18-30 years in good health and CMV-seropositive.

As DNA, the CDR3 is TGTGCCAGCAGTGTTAGCGGGAGGGGAAAAGATACGCAGTATTTT. This translates into CASSVSGRGKDTQYF. The rearrangement uses TRBV6-1 and TRBJ2-3; TRBD2 matches at 11 bases. Germline CDR1 is MNHNS and CDR2 is SASEGT. The CDR3 contains 15 residues. The V and J ends lost 4 bases and 5 bases, in that order; junction bases with no gene match: 5.

This clone has only a few counts. The chain carries TRBV10-3 and TRBJ1-2; D is possibly TRBD1 (6 bases). The CDR3 spans 15 residues. Trimming pared 3 bases from V and 4 bases from J, leaving 15 bases between. Germline CDR1 reads ENHRY; CDR2 reads SYGVKD. This chain's CDR3 is CAISDPTQGPYGYTF. The CDR3 DNA is TGTGCCATCAGTGATCCAACACAGGGTCCCTATGGCTACACCTTC.

The chain joins TRBV30 to TRBJ2-2; tentatively, D is TRBD2 (6 bases). The V end lost 2 bases, the J end lost 6 bases, and 10 bases lay between the germline ends. Germline loops: CDR1 GTSNPN, CDR2 SVGIG (reference sequence). The CDR3 runs to 13 residues. The CDR3 loop is CAWSPGESGELFF. The CDR3 DNA is TGTGCCTGGAGTCCGGGGGAATCCGGGGAGCTGTTTTTT.

The J gene is TRBJ1-1, the V gene TRBV6-5, with a tentative D call TRBD1 (5 bases). There are 15 residues in the CDR3. The germline V gene encodes CDR1 MNHEY and CDR2 SVGAGI. Trimming left V 0 bases short and J 4 bases short, with 12 bases between. This chain's CDR3 is CASSYSRRGGTEAFF. The CDR3 DNA reads as TGTGCCAGCAGTTACTCGAGGAGGGGCGGCACTGAAGCTTTCTTT.

This clone appeared a single time. V gene TRBV9 combines with J gene TRBJ2-3; D is perhaps TRBD1 (7 bases). The CDR3 length is 16 residues. V lost 1 base, J lost 0 bases, and 12 bases lay in between. Germline V gives CDR1 SGDLS, CDR2 YYNGEE. Here the CDR3 reads CASSVNQGGSTDTQYF. Written as DNA, the CDR3 is TGTGCCAGCAGCGTAAACCAGGGGGGCAGCACAGATACGCAGTATTTT. Together with reference TRBV9 and TRBJ2-3, the CDR3 gives the full variable domain: DSGVTQTPKHLITATGQRVTLRCSPRSGDLSVYWYQQSLDQGLQFLIQYYNGEERAKGNILERFSAQQFPDLHSELNLSSLELGDSALYFCASSVNQGGSTDTQYFGPGTRLTVL.

This clone has only a few counts. The V and J genes are TRBV7-2 and TRBJ2-2; D gene uncertain. This CDR3 contains 16 residues. The germline V gene encodes CDR1 SGHTA and CDR2 FQGNSA. V lost 3 bases and J 5 bases, leaving 16 bases between the germline ends. CDR3 bases: TGTGCCAGCAGCTTTCGGGTCTATAAACCTACCGGGGAGCTGTTTTTT. Its protein product is CASSFRVYKPTGELFF.

The V gene is TRBV9, the J gene TRBJ1-1; D is possibly TRBD1 (6 bases). Germline V gives CDR1 SGDLS, CDR2 YYNGEE. Trimming shortened V by 0 bases and J by 3 bases, and 6 bases separated the two germline ends. The CDR3 has 13 amino acids. CDR3 DNA: TGTGCCAGCAGCGTAGGGGGGCACACTGAAGCTTTCTTT. Amino acids: CASSVGGHTEAFF.

This clone was recorded a few times. This rearrangement joins TRBV21-1 to TRBJ1-1. TRBV21-1 is an annotated pseudogene. The CDR3 sequence is 20 residues long. CDR3 sequence: CASSPGGAPPSLGVNTEAFF. The CDR3 DNA sequence: TGTGCCAGCAGTCCGGGAGGCGCCCCCCCCTCCCTAGGGGTGAACACTGAAGCTTTCTTT.

The chain recombines TRBV7-9 with TRBJ1-6; D not certain. Trimming shortened V by 5 bases and J by 7 bases, and 15 bases separated the two germline ends. The CDR3 is made up of 15 amino acids. CDR1 and CDR2 from the germline V gene are SEHNR and FQNEAQ (reference sequence). In DNA, the CDR3 is TGTGCCAGCAGCGCCCGAGTAAAATGGAATTCACCCCTCCACTTT. Translated, it gives CASSARVKWNSPLHF.

The chain uses TRBV13 and TRBJ2-3; 12 nucleotides line up with TRBD2. The CDR3 runs 17 residues. V trimming: 5 bases; J trimming: 3 bases; junction bases outside the gene matches: 9. The V gene's germline CDR1 is PRHDT and CDR2 FYEKMQ (reference sequence). The CDR3 here is CASSPQLAGGETDTQYF. The CDR3 nucleotides read TGTGCCAGCAGCCCCCAGCTAGCGGGAGGGGAAACAGATACGCAGTATTTT.

The V and J genes are TRBV18 and TRBJ2-4, with 11 nucleotides matching TRBD2. The CDR3 contains 19 residues. With 1 base clipped from V and 2 bases from J, the junction kept 10 bases outside the gene matches. Germline V gene data show CDR1 as KGHSH and CDR2 as LQKENI. CDR3 protein: CASSPLGSGGAATKNIQYF. The CDR3 nucleotides read TGTGCCAGCTCACCACTAGGTAGCGGGGGGGCCGCGACCAAAAACATTCAGTACTTC.

V usage is TRBV28 and J usage is TRBJ2-4; 9 bases line up with TRBD2. Germline CDR1 is MDHEN and CDR2 is SYDVKM. V shed 2 bases, J shed 8 bases, and the junction held 7 bases outside the gene matches. The CDR3 runs to 15 residues. The CDR3 region is CASSLVVAGEHIQYF. CDR3 DNA sequence: TGTGCCAGCAGTTTAGTGGTAGCGGGAGAACACATTCAGTACTTC.

The chain couples TRBV29-1 to TRBJ2-7, with 11 bases fitting TRBD1. This CDR3 is 17 amino acids long. Germline loops: CDR1 SQVTM, CDR2 ANQGSEA. V trimming: 6 bases; J trimming: 5 bases; junction bases outside the gene matches: 18. CDR3 amino acids: CSVGGQGAGWVGDEQYF. Written as DNA, the CDR3 is TGCAGCGTGGGAGGACAGGGGGCGGGCTGGGTTGGGGACGAGCAGTACTTC.

This clone was observed a few times. This sequence joins TRBV15 and TRBJ1-5; no reliable D call. The CDR3 loop spans 13 amino acids. Trimming pared 0 bases from V and 5 bases from J, leaving 5 bases between. Germline CDR1 reads LNHNV; CDR2 reads YYDKDF (reference sequence). The CDR3: CATSREGDQPQHF. CDR3 DNA: TGTGCCACCAGCAGAGAAGGAGATCAGCCCCAGCATTTT.

The rearrangement joins TRBV7-3 to TRBJ2-2; 8 bases match TRBD2. The CDR3 extends over 14 amino acids. The germline gives CDR1 SGHTA, CDR2 FQGTGA. With 7 bases clipped from V and 4 bases from J, the junction kept 5 bases outside the gene matches. The CDR3 reads CASTPLAGTGELFF. The CDR3 DNA sequence: TGTGCCAGCACCCCGCTAGCGGGCACCGGGGAGCTGTTTTTT.

The gene calls are TRBV4-1 and TRBJ1-4; D is unclear. The CDR3 is 12 residues long. V lost 0 bases and J 7 bases, leaving 3 bases between the germline ends. Germline loops: CDR1 MGHRA, CDR2 YSYEKL. The CDR3 is CASSQDLEKLFF. The CDR3 nucleotides read TGCGCCAGCAGCCAAGATCTTGAAAAACTGTTTTTT.

V usage is TRBV7-8 and J usage is TRBJ2-4; TRBD2 might be the D (6 bases). V lost 1 base to trimming and J lost 8 bases, with 9 bases between them. The germline V gene has CDR1 SGHVS and CDR2 FQNEAQ. This CDR3 region has 13 residues. The CDR3 DNA sequence: TGTGCCAGCAGCTTAGGGGGGACTGACATTCAGTACTTC. Translating gives CASSLGGTDIQYF.